This T cell receptor beta chain was sequenced for a study of T cells in Graves' hyperthyroidism and ophthalmopathy. This clonotype was seen repeatedly, ten times or more. Regions amplified from RNA transcripts were the TCR beta CDR3 regions. When the TCR CDR3 underwent first-round RT-PCR, the HTBI primer set was used. TCRdb analysed the multiplex PCR reads with MiXCR anew, one entry per CDR3 protein. Here the sample spans around 450,000 distinct CDR3 sequences, roughly an eighth being singletons. The V gene's germline CDR1 is SGHAT and CDR2 FQNNGV. The CDR3 totals 13 residues. Trimming left V 2 bases short and J 10 bases short, with 12 bases between.

The V gene is TRBV11-2, the J gene TRBJ2-1; tentative D call: TRBD2 (7 bases). This clonotype was sampled from a young woman with Graves' hyperthyroidism. The specimen was blood. Written as DNA, the CDR3 is TGTGCCAGCAGCTTACGGGGGGCATGGGAGCAGTTCTTC. Protein sequence: CASSLRGAWEQFF.